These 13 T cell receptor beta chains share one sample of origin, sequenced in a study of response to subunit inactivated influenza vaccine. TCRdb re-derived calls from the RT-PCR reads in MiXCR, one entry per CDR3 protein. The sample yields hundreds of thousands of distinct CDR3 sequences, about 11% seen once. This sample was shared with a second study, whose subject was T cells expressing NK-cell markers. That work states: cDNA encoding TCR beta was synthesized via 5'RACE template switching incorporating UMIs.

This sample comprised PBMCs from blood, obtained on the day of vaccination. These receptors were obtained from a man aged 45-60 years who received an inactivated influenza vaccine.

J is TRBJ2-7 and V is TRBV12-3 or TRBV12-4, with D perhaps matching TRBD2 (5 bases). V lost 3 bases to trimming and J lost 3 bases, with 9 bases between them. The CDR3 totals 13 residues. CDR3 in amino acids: CASSFGLNYEQYF. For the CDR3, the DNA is TGTGCCAGCAGTTTCGGACTGAACTACGAGCAGTACTTC.

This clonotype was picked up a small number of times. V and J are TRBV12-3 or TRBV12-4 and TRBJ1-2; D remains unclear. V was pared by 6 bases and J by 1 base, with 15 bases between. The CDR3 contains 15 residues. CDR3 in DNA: TGTGCCAGCAGCCCCGGGAGGACCGATAACTATGGCTACACCTTC. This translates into CASSPGRTDNYGYTF.

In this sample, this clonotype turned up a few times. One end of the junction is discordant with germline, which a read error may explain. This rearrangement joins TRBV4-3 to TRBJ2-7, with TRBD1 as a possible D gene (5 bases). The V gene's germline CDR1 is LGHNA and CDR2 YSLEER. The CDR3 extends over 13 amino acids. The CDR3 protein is CASSLVERQSKDF. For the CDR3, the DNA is TGCGCCAGCAGCCTTGTAGAGAGACAGAGCAAAGACTTC.

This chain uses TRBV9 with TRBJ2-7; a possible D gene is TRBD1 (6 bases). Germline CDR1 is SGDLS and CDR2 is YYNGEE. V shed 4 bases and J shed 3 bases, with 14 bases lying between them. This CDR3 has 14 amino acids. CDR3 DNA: TGTGCCAGCAGCCGGCTAACAGGGAACTACGAGCAGTACTTC. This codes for CASSRLTGNYEQYF.

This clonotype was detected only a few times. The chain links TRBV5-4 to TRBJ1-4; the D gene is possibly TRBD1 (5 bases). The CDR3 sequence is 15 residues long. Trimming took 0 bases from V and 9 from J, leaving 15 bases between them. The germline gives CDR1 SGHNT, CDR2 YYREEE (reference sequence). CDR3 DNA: TGTGCCAGCAGCTTGGCCCGGGACGGCAATAAAAAACTGTTTTTT. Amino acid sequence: CASSLARDGNKKLFF.

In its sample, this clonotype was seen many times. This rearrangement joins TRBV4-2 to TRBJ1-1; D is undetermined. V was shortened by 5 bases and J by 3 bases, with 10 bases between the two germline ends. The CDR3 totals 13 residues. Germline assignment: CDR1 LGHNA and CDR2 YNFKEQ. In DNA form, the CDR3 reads TGTGCCAGCAGCAAGCCAGACGACACTGAAGCTTTCTTT. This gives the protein CASSKPDDTEAFF.

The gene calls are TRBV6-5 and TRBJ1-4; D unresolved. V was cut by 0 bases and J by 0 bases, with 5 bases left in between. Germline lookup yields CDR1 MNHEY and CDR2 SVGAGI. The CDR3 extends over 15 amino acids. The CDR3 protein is CASSYSGSTNEKLFF. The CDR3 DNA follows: TGTGCCAGCAGTTACTCGGGATCAACTAATGAAAAACTGTTTTTT.

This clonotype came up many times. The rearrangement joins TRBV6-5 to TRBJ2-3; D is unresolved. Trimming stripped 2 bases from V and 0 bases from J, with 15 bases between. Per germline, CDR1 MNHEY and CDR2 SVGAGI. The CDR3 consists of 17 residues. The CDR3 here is CASSYPIRDRSTDTQYF. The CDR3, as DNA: TGTGCCAGCAGTTACCCCATAAGGGATCGAAGCACAGATACGCAGTATTTT.

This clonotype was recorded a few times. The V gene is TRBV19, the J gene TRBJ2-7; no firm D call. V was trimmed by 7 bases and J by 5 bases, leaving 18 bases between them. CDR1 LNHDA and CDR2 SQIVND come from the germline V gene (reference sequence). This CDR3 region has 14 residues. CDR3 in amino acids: CASNPGQVVNEQYF. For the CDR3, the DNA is TGTGCCAGTAATCCTGGCCAGGTTGTCAACGAGCAGTACTTC.

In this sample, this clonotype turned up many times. The CDR3, as DNA: TGTGCCACCAGCAGAGATCCGAGCTACGAGCAGTACTTC. Translated: CATSRDPSYEQYF. The gene calls are TRBV15 and TRBJ2-7, with D unclear. The CDR3 spans 13 residues. The V and J ends lost 0 bases and 3 bases respectively, with 6 bases between them. CDR1 and CDR2 from the germline V gene are LNHNV and YYDKDF (reference sequence).

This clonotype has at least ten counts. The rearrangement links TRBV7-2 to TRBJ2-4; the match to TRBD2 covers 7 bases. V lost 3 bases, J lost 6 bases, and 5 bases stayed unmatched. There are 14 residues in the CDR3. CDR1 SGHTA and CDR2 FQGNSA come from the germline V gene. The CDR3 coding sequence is TGTGCCAGCAGCTTTGGGGCGGGAGTAAACATTCAGTACTTC. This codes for CASSFGAGVNIQYF.

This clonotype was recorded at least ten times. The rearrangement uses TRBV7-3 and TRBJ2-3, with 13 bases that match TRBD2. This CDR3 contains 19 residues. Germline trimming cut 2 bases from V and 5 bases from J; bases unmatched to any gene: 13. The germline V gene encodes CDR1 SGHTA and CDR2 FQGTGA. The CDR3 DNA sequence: TGTGCCAGCAGCTTACGGGGACCGAGGACTAGCGGGAGTGGAGATACGCAGTATTTT. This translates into CASSLRGPRTSGSGDTQYF.

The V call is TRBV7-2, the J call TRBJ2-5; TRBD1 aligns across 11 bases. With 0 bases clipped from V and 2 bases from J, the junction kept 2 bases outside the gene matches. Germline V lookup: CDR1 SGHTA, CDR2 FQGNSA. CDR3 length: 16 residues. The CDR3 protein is CASSLAGTGGQETQYF. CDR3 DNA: TGTGCCAGCAGCTTAGCGGGGACAGGGGGACAAGAGACCCAGTACTTC.